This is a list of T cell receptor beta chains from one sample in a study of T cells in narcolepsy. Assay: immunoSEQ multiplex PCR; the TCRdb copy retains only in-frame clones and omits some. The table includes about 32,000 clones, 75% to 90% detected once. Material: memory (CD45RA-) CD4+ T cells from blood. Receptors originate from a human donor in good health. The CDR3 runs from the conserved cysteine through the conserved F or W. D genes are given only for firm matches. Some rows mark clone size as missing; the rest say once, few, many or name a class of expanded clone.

CASSGRLNTEAFF TGTGCCAGCAGCGGACGGTTGAACACTGAAGCTTTCTTT TRBV6-1 . . TRBJ1-1
CSAQGVNEQFF TGCAGTGCTCAGGGTGTCAATGAGCAGTTCTTC TRBV20-1 . . TRBJ2-1
CASSQGLAGEQETQYF TGTGCCAGCAGCCAAGGACTAGCGGGGGAACAAGAGACCCAGTACTTC TRBV7-2 TRBD2 . TRBJ2-5
CASTISTGDYNEQFF TGTGCCAGCACCATAAGTACAGGTGATTACAATGAGCAGTTCTTC TRBV9 . . TRBJ2-1
CATQEGNNSPLHF TGTGCCACCCAGGAGGGAAATAATTCACCCCTCCACTTT TRBV19 . . TRBJ1-6
CASSPGEGNRKQFF TGTGCCAGCTCCCCAGGGGAGGGCAACCGGAAGCAGTTCTTC TRBV18 . few TRBJ2-1
CASSLGGTNQPQHF TGCGCCAGCAGCCTCGGGGGCACTAATCAGCCCCAGCATTTT TRBV4-3 . once TRBJ1-5
CAGQRRTDTQYF TGTGCCGGACAAAGGCGCACAGATACGCAGTATTTT TRBV5-8 . . TRBJ2-3
CAWSVDETQYF TGTGCCTGGAGTGTAGACGAGACCCAGTACTTC TRBV30 . few TRBJ2-5
CASSVGGLAVDNEQFF TGTGCCAGCAGCGTAGGGGGACTAGCGGTAGACAATGAGCAGTTCTTC TRBV9 TRBD2 once TRBJ2-1
CASSLEDTQYF TGTGCCAGCAGTTTAGAGGACACGCAGTATTTT TRBV27 . few TRBJ2-3
CASSLVGALTGEQYF TGTGCCAGCAGCTTGGTTGGGGCCCTTACGGGGGAGCAGTACTTC TRBV5-5 . few TRBJ2-7
CASSLGQGVTYEQYF TGTGCCAGCAGCTTGGGTCAGGGGGTGACCTACGAGCAGTACTTC TRBV5-5 TRBD1 . TRBJ2-7
CASSQLRQGPRSSGNTIYF TGTGCCAGCAGCCAACTTAGGCAAGGCCCGAGGAGCTCTGGAAACACCATATATTTT TRBV7-9 . . TRBJ1-3
CASSPLAGGRYNEQFF TGTGCCAGCAGCCCTCTAGCGGGGGGGCGGTACAATGAGCAGTTCTTC TRBV14 TRBD2 . TRBJ2-1
CASSYKVNTEAFF TGTGCCTCTTCCTACAAGGTGAACACTGAAGCTTTCTTT TRBV10-3 . once TRBJ1-1
CASRSSEAGNSPLHF TGTGCCAGCAGGTCGAGTGAGGCAGGGAATTCACCCCTCCACTTT TRBV2 . few TRBJ1-6
CASSLTTGWTEAFF TGTGCCAGCAGTTTAACCACAGGGTGGACTGAAGCTTTCTTT TRBV28 . . TRBJ1-1
CASSPGTGEFQPQHF TGCGCCAGCAGCCCAGGGACAGGGGAGTTTCAGCCCCAGCATTTT TRBV5-1 TRBD1 . TRBJ1-5
CSAEQNYGYTF TGCAGTGCTGAGCAAAACTATGGCTACACCTTC TRBV20-1 . . TRBJ1-2
CASRLGQGRQPQHF TGTGCCAGTAGACTTGGGCAGGGCCGTCAGCCCCAGCATTTT TRBV19 . . TRBJ1-5
CASSSTGWYTEAFF TGTGCCAGCAGCTCGACAGGGTGGTACACTGAAGCTTTCTTT TRBV7-9 TRBD1 . TRBJ1-1
CASSEARNRGGTDTQYF TGTGCCAGCAGTGAAGCCCGCAACAGGGGAGGCACAGATACGCAGTATTTT TRBV2 TRBD1 . TRBJ2-3
CASRYQGSEAFF TGTGCCAGCAGATACCAGGGTTCTGAAGCTTTCTTT TRBV6-6 . few TRBJ1-1
CASSAGTSYNEQFF TGCGCCAGCAGTGCCGGGACCTCCTACAATGAGCAGTTCTTC TRBV10-1 . . TRBJ2-1
CASTAGQGNYGYTF TGCGCCAGCACTGCGGGACAGGGTAACTATGGCTACACCTTC TRBV5-1 TRBD1 . TRBJ1-2
CASSPQRGLAKNIQYF TGTGCCAGCAGTCCCCAGCGGGGGCTAGCCAAAAACATTCAGTACTTC TRBV2 TRBD2 few TRBJ2-4
CASSMGLGVLFF TGTGCCAGTAGTATGGGACTCGGGGTGCTGTTTTTT TRBV19 . . TRBJ2-2
CASSFDGVSYNEQFF TGCGCCAGCAGCTTTGACGGCGTAAGCTACAATGAGCAGTTCTTC TRBV5-1 . . TRBJ2-1